Below are 22 T cell receptor beta chains sequenced from a single sample in a study of molecular identifiers for immune sequencing clone quantification. TCRdb reanalysed the PCR reads using MiXCR and keeps one entry per CDR3 protein. The sample consists of about 320,000 distinct CDR3 sequences, about a quarter of them appearing once. What was sequenced was naive CD8+ T cells from blood, with Jurkat cell RNA spiked in. Subset: FACS-sorted CD8+CD4-CCR7+CD45RA+ naive T cells. All receptors derive from a human donor in good health. Some libraries in this study had Jurkat cell RNA spiked in.

The table lists this clonotype with a few counts. The chain recombines TRBV7-2 with TRBJ2-7, with TRBD1 as a possible D gene (6 bases). The CDR3 extends over 14 amino acids. The ends were cut back, 3 bases at V and 2 bases at J, with 11 bases in the middle. Germline-derived CDR1 and CDR2 are SGHTA and FQGNSA. CDR3: CASSFFTGPYEQYF. The CDR3, as DNA: TGTGCCAGCAGCTTTTTTACAGGGCCCTACGAGCAGTACTTC.

This chain links TRBV12-3 or TRBV12-4 with TRBJ1-2, with D possibly being TRBD1 (6 bases). Trimming stripped 6 bases from V and 6 bases from J, with 14 bases between. The CDR3 length is 13 residues. DNA of the CDR3: TGTGCCAGCAGCTTTGCGACAGGCCATGGCTACACCTTC. It yields the protein CASSFATGHGYTF.

This chain connects TRBV11-2 to TRBJ2-7; TRBD1 might be the D (5 bases). Between the trimmed V and J ends, which lost 3 bases and 4 bases, there was a span of 10 bases. The germline CDR1 and CDR2 sequences are SGHAT and FQNNGV. This CDR3 spans 13 amino acids. DNA for the CDR3: TGTGCCAGCAGCTTTTGTAAGGGGTACGAGCAGTACTTC. Translated: CASSFCKGYEQYF.

This clonotype showed up just once. Given a much more abundant clone one base away, this may be a read error. This chain uses TRBV9 with TRBJ1-4, with D unclear. The CDR3 has 15 amino acids. Germline loops: CDR1 SGDLS, CDR2 YYNGEE. The V end was cut by 0 bases, the J end by 7 bases, with 13 bases between. The CDR3 sequence: CASSVAGRPSEKLFF. CDR3 sequence (DNA): TGTGCCAGCAGCGTAGCCGGCAGGCCTAGTGAAAAACTGTTTTTT.

Remarks on this clonotype: The junction differs from germline at one of its ends, possibly a read error. The J gene is TRBJ2-6, the V gene TRBV7-9; D is perhaps TRBD1 or TRBD2 (5 bases each). CDR3 length: 16 amino acids. Germline CDR1 is SEHNR and CDR2 is FQNEAQ (reference sequence). In DNA form, the CDR3 reads TGTGCCAGCAGCCCACAGCCCGGGGCTGGGGCCACCGTCCTGCCTTTC. Protein: CASSPQPGAGATVLPF. The full variable domain, completed using reference TRBV7-9 and TRBJ2-6, is DTGVSQNPRHKITKRGQNVTFRCDPISEHNRLYWYRQTLGQGPEFLTYFQNEAQLEKSRLLSDRFSAERPKGSFSTLEIQRTEQGDSAMYLCASSPQPGAGATVLPFGAGSRLTVL.

A remark on this clonotype: A much more abundant neighbour one base away suggests this may be a read error. The chain employs TRBV12-3 or TRBV12-4 and TRBJ2-4, with TRBD1 identical over 8 bases. The CDR3 sequence is 14 residues long. The CDR3 bases are TGTGCCAGCAGTCGACAGGGGCTGGAAAACATTCAGGACTTC. It codes for CASSRQGLENIQDF.

The chain combines TRBV20-1 with TRBJ2-3; D is uncertain. Trimming shortened V by 3 bases and J by 0 bases, and 10 bases separated the two germline ends. CDR3 length: 14 amino acids. The germline CDR1 and CDR2 sequences are DFQATT and SNEGSKA (reference sequence). The CDR3 loop is CSASSDISTDTQYF. The CDR3 nucleotides read TGCAGTGCTAGTTCCGATATTAGCACAGATACGCAGTATTTT.

The table lists this clonotype with many counts. The CDR3 DNA reads as TGTGCCAGTAGTCCCCGGAGGGCTCGTCCCTATAATTCACCCCTCCACTTT. Protein: CASSPRRARPYNSPLHF. The chain recombines TRBV19 with TRBJ1-6; unclear D gene. Trimming shortened V by 5 bases and J by 2 bases, and 16 bases separated the two germline ends. In germline, CDR1 is LNHDA, CDR2 SQIVND (reference sequence). The CDR3 contains 17 residues. Together with reference TRBV19 and TRBJ1-6, the CDR3 gives the full variable domain: DGGITQSPKYLFRKEGQNVTLSCEQNLNHDAMYWYRQDPGQGLRLIYYSQIVNDFQKGDIAEGYSVSREKKESFPLTVTSAQKNPTAFYLCASSPRRARPYNSPLHFGNGTRLTVT.

Note on this clonotype: A much larger clone lies a single base off, so this may be a read error. V and J are TRBV4-3 and TRBJ2-1; D is unclear. CDR3 length: 13 residues. Germline assignment: CDR1 LGHNA and CDR2 YSLEER. This chain's CDR3 is CDSSQADSLEQFF. The CDR3 DNA follows: TGCGACAGCAGCCAAGCCGATAGCCTTGAGCAGTTCTTC.

A few counts support this clonotype. The rearrangement links TRBV7-2 to TRBJ2-7; 7 positions match TRBD2. Losses at the gene ends were 5 bases for V and 3 bases for J; bases not matched to a gene: 7. The CDR3 is made up of 14 amino acids. CDR1 is SGHTA and CDR2 is FQGNSA in the germline V gene. The CDR3, as DNA: TGTGCCAGCAGCCCCCTTGGGGGGGACTACGAGCAGTACTTC. The encoded protein is CASSPLGGDYEQYF. The full variable domain, rest sourced from reference TRBV7-2 and TRBJ2-7, is GAGVSQSPSNKVTEKGKDVELRCDPISGHTALYWYRQSLGQGLEFLIYFQGNSAPDKSGLPSDRFSAERTGGSVSTLTIQRTQQEDSAVYLCASSPLGGDYEQYFGPGTRLTVT.

Regarding this clonotype: A read error may be the cause here, since a much bigger clone is one base away. This chain uses TRBV28 with TRBJ2-7; D gene uncertain. The CDR3 length is 16 residues. In germline, CDR1 is MDHEN, CDR2 SYDVKM. The V and J ends lost 6 bases and 7 bases respectively, with 25 bases between them. CDR3 in amino acids: CASSLPTGPNPLEQYF. CDR3 in DNA: TGTGCCAGCAGCCTTCCGACCGGGCCTAATCCCCTAGAGCAGTACTTC. Complete variable domain (other parts from reference TRBV28 and TRBJ2-7): DVKVTQSSRYLVKRTGEKVFLECVQDMDHENMFWYRQDPGLGLRLIYFSYDVKMKEKGDIPEGYSVSREKKERFSLILESASTNQTSMYLCASSLPTGPNPLEQYFGPGTRLTVT.

This clonotype was observed at least ten times. CDR3: CASSFLATSTDTQYF. CDR3 coding DNA: TGTGCCAGCAGTTTCTTAGCGACTAGCACAGATACGCAGTATTTT. The V call is TRBV28, the J call TRBJ2-3; D may be TRBD2 (5 bases). Trimming cost V 3 bases and J 0 bases, with 10 bases left between them. The germline V gene has CDR1 MDHEN and CDR2 SYDVKM. This CDR3 is 15 amino acids long.

Regarding this clonotype: This may be a read error, as it is one base from a much larger clone. The chain links TRBV29-1 to TRBJ2-1, with 12 bases that match TRBD2. Germline-derived CDR1 and CDR2 are SQVTM and ANQGSEA. CDR3 size: 17 residues. Unmatched junction bases numbered 7, after V lost 4 bases and J lost 0 bases. CDR3 loop: CSVAGTSGPCSYNEQFF. The CDR3 DNA follows: TGCAGCGTTGCGGGGACTAGCGGGCCTTGCTCCTACAATGAGCAGTTCTTC.

J is TRBJ1-2 and V is TRBV27; 7 bases fit TRBD1. The CDR3 loop spans 15 amino acids. CDR1 and CDR2 from the germline V gene are MNHEY and SMNVEV (reference sequence). Unmatched junction bases numbered 8, after V lost 3 bases and J lost 4 bases. The CDR3 loop reads CASSFGAGGSYGYTF. CDR3 nucleotides: TGTGCCAGCAGTTTTGGGGCAGGGGGTAGCTATGGCTACACCTTC.

On this clonotype: Likely a read error: the CDR3 ends without its conserved phenylalanine or tryptophan. Because the CDR3's place on the DNA is in doubt, the DNA is left out and the CDR3 is given as listed by TCRdb. This rearrangement joins TRBV7-2 to TRBJ2-2; the tabulated D call, TRBD2, remains unverified against the DNA. The CDR3 is 14 residues long, counting both termini. From germline, CDR1 is SGHTA and CDR2 FQGNSA. The chain's CDR3 is CASSLEREPGELLS.

This clonotype was found many times. The chain has TRBV28 and TRBJ2-7; D is undetermined. CDR1 MDHEN and CDR2 SYDVKM come from the germline V gene. V lost 5 bases and J lost 3, with 14 bases in between. This CDR3 is 14 amino acids long. The CDR3 protein is CASSPESGFYEQYF. CDR3 nucleotides: TGTGCCAGCAGTCCGGAATCCGGGTTCTACGAGCAGTACTTC. Complete variable domain (other parts from reference TRBV28 and TRBJ2-7): DVKVTQSSRYLVKRTGEKVFLECVQDMDHENMFWYRQDPGLGLRLIYFSYDVKMKEKGDIPEGYSVSREKKERFSLILESASTNQTSMYLCASSPESGFYEQYFGPGTRLTVT.

The chain combines TRBV24-1 with TRBJ2-1; D may correspond to TRBD1 or TRBD2 (5 bases each). V was clipped by 0 bases and J by 8 bases, with 10 bases between them. The CDR3 sequence is 14 residues long. Germline lookup yields CDR1 KGHDR and CDR2 SFDVKD. The CDR3 region has the DNA TGTGCCACCAGTGATTTGGAGGGGTACGATGAGCAGTTCTTC. Its protein is CATSDLEGYDEQFF.

This clonotype showed up just a few times. This chain links TRBV9 with TRBJ2-3, with 10 bases lining up with TRBD2. Germline CDR1 reads SGDLS; CDR2 reads YYNGEE. The CDR3 is 15 amino acids. The ends lost 7 bases at V and 2 bases at J; junction bases unmatched: 7. The CDR3 nucleotides are TGTGCCAGCGGTCCTAGCGGGAGCCCCACAGATACGCAGTATTTT. Its translation is CASGPSGSPTDTQYF. The full variable domain, rest sourced from reference TRBV9 and TRBJ2-3, is DSGVTQTPKHLITATGQRVTLRCSPRSGDLSVYWYQQSLDQGLQFLIQYYNGEERAKGNILERFSAQQFPDLHSELNLSSLELGDSALYFCASGPSGSPTDTQYFGPGTRLTVL.

This clonotype was counted at least ten times. The chain employs TRBV20-1 and TRBJ2-7; 7 bases fit TRBD2. Losses at the gene ends were 7 bases for V and 0 bases for J; bases not matched to a gene: 15. The CDR3 covers 16 residues. Germline-derived CDR1 and CDR2 are DFQATT and SNEGSKA (reference sequence). CDR3 region: CSGKRWEGRPSYEQYF. DNA of the CDR3: TGCAGTGGAAAAAGGTGGGAGGGGCGTCCCTCCTACGAGCAGTACTTC.

This clonotype was recorded many times. The rearrangement joins TRBV7-3 to TRBJ1-1; possibly TRBD1 for D (5 bases). Trimming pared 2 bases from V and 4 bases from J, leaving 14 bases between. Germline CDR1 reads SGHTA; CDR2 reads FQGTGA. The CDR3 sequence is 15 residues long. CDR3 DNA sequence: TGTGCCAGCAGCTTATCTAGAGGGGCAGGCACTGAAGCTTTCTTT. Translating gives CASSLSRGAGTEAFF.

The V and J genes are TRBV6-1 and TRBJ2-7; D unclear. V lost 2 bases, J lost 6 bases, and 14 bases lay in between. Germline CDR1 and CDR2: MNHNS and SASEGT. This CDR3 has 14 residues. Written as DNA, the CDR3 is TGTGCCAGCAGTGAACGGTACGAATGGCTCGAGCAGTACTTC. Amino acid sequence: CASSERYEWLEQYF.

This clonotype was counted at least ten times. The V and J genes are TRBV5-8 and TRBJ2-7, with 7 bases identical to TRBD1. This CDR3 is 15 amino acids long. Germline CDR1 is SGHTS and CDR2 is YDEGEE. With 4 bases clipped from V and 3 bases from J, the junction kept 10 bases outside the gene matches. CDR3: CASSAVGQANYEQYF. The CDR3 nucleotides are TGTGCCAGCAGCGCCGTCGGACAGGCAAACTACGAGCAGTACTTC. The complete variable domain, with remaining parts taken from reference TRBV5-8 and TRBJ2-7, reads EAGVTQSPTHLIKTRGQQATLRCSPISGHTSVYWYQQALGLGLQFLLWYDEGEERNRGNFPPRFSGRQFPNYSSELNVNALELEDSALYLCASSAVGQANYEQYFGPGTRLTVT.